Presented here are 7 T cell receptor beta chains from one specimen sequenced in a study of blood T cells in healthy people across ages. A J-beta primer mix and a sample-barcoded 5' primer were used in a second PCR of about 7 to 12 cycles. MiXCR, run by TCRdb on the 5' RACE reads, gives a single entry per CDR3 protein. In the table there are around 1,800,000 distinct CDR3 sequences, more than 35% of which are singletons. Sequencing was performed on blood. The receptors were gathered from a human donor in good health.

This sequence joins TRBV9 and TRBJ1-2; 7 nucleotides match TRBD1. The CDR3 totals 13 residues. Germline V gene lookup returns CDR1 SGDLS and CDR2 YYNGEE. The V and J ends lost 7 bases and 6 bases, in that order; junction bases with no gene match: 9. CDR3 in DNA: TGTGCCAGCGGAGTTACAGGGGTACATGGCTACACCTTC. It is translated as CASGVTGVHGYTF.

The CDR3 region has the DNA TGTGCCAGCAGCCGGACTAGCGGTGCCCCCTACAATGAGCAGTTCTTC. Its protein product is CASSRTSGAPYNEQFF. The chain employs TRBV7-2 and TRBJ2-1; 10 bases agree with TRBD2. The V gene end was trimmed by 5 bases and the J gene end by 2 bases; junction bases not matched to a gene: 6. This CDR3 contains 16 residues. Germline CDR1 is SGHTA and CDR2 is FQGNSA.

This clonotype has more than one count but fewer than ten. CDR3 amino acids: CSVLTGTGAYGYTF. The CDR3 nucleotides read TGCAGCGTCCTTACCGGGACAGGTGCCTATGGCTACACCTTC. The chain is built from TRBV29-1 and TRBJ1-2; 8 bases are shared with TRBD1. The CDR3 runs 14 residues. Germline-derived CDR1 and CDR2 are SQVTM and ANQGSEA. Germline trimming cut 6 bases from V and 4 bases from J; bases unmatched to any gene: 10.

The rearrangement joins TRBV6-2 or TRBV6-3 to TRBJ2-5; either TRBD1 or TRBD2 may fit D (5 bases each). CDR3 size: 13 residues. V lost 11 bases and J 2 bases, leaving 15 bases between the germline ends. Germline CDR1 MNHEY, CDR2 SVGEGT. CDR3 residues: CASTRGRQETQYF. For the CDR3, the DNA is TGTGCCTCAACTCGGGGACGACAAGAGACCCAGTACTTC.

The chain has TRBV20-1 and TRBJ2-1, with D perhaps given as TRBD1 or TRBD2 (5 bases each). The germline CDR1 and CDR2 sequences are DFQATT and SNEGSKA (reference sequence). The CDR3 covers 11 residues. V dropped 5 bases and J dropped 9 bases, with 11 bases sitting between them. The CDR3 sequence: CSASRGGEQFF. As DNA, the CDR3 is TGCAGTGCTTCCCGTGGGGGTGAGCAGTTCTTC.

The gene calls are TRBV20-1 and TRBJ2-2, with 10 bases fitting TRBD2. CDR3 length equals 16 residues. Germline CDR1 is DFQATT and CDR2 is SNEGSKA (reference sequence). V was clipped by 4 bases and J by 8 bases; unmatched bases: 13. Written as DNA, the CDR3 is TGCAGTGCTAAAAGGGGAGCGGGGGGGCCCGGTGGGGAGCTGTTTTTT. It specifies CSAKRGAGGPGGELFF.

The CDR3 region is CASRGTGGSNEQFF. CDR3 DNA sequence: TGCGCCAGCAGAGGAACAGGGGGCTCCAATGAGCAGTTCTTC. The chain uses TRBV5-1 and TRBJ2-1; 9 nucleotides match TRBD1. After removal of 5 bases from V and 6 bases from J, the junction contained 6 bases not matched to a gene. This CDR3 comprises 14 residues. The V gene's germline CDR1 is SGHRS and CDR2 YFSETQ. Supplemented by reference TRBV5-1 and TRBJ2-1, the full variable domain reads KAGVTQTPRYLIKTRGQQVTLSCSPISGHRSVSWYQQTPGQGLQFLFEYFSETQRNKGNFPGRFSGRQFSNSRSEMNVSTLELGDSALYLCASRGTGGSNEQFFGPGTRLTVL.